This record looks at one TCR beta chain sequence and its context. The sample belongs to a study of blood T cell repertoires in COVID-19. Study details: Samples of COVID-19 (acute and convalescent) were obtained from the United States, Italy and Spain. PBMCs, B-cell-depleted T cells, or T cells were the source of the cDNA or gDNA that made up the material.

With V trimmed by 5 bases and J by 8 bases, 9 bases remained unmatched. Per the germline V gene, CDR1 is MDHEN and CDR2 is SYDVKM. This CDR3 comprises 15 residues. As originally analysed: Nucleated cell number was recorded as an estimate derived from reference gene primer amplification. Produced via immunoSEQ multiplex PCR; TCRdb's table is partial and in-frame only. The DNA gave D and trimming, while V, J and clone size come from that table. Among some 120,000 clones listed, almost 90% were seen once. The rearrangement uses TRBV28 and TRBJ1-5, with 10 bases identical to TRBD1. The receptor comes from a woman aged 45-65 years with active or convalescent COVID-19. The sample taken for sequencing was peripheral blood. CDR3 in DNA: TGTGCCAGCAGTCCGACAGGGGGCGAGGTAAAGCCCCAGCATTTT. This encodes CASSPTGGEVKPQHF.